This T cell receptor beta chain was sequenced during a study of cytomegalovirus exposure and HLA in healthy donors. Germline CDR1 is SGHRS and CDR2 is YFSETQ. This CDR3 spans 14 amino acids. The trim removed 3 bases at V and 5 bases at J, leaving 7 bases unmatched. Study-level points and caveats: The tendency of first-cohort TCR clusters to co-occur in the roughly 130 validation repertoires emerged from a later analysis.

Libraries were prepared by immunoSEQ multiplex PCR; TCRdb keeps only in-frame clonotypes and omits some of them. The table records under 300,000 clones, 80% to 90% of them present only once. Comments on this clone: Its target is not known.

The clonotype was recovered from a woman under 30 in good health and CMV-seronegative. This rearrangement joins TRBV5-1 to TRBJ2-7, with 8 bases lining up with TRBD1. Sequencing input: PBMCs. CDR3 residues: CASSWGATGDEQYF. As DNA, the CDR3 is TGCGCCAGCAGCTGGGGGGCGACAGGGGACGAGCAGTACTTC.